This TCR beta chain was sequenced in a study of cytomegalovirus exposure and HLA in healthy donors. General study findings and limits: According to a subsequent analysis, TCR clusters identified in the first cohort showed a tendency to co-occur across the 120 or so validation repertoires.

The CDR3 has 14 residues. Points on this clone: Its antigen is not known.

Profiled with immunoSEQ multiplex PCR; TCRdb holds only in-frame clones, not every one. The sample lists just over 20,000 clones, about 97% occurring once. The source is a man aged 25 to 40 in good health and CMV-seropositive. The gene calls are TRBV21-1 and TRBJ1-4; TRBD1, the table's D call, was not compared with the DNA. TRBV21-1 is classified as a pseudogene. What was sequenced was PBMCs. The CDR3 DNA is TGTGCCAGCACCGGGCCAGGGGTCGGTGAAAAACTGTTTTTT. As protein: CASTGPGVGEKLFF.